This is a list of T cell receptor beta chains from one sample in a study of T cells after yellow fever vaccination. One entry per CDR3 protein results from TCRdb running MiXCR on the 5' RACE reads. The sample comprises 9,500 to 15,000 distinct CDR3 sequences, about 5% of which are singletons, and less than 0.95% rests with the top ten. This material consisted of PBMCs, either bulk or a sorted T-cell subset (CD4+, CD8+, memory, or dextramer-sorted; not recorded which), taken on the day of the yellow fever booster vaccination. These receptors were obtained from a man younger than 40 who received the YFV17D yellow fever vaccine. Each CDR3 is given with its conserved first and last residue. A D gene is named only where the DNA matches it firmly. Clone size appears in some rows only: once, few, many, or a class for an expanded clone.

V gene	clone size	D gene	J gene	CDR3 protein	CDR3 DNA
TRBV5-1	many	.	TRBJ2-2	CASSSRGGDTGELFF	TGCGCCAGCAGCAGTCGCGGAGGAGACACCGGGGAGCTGTTTTTT
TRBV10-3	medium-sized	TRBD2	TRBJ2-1	CAISGGLAGFILGSYNEQFF	TGTGCCATCAGTGGGGGACTAGCGGGTTTTATTCTTGGATCCTACAATGAGCAGTTCTTC
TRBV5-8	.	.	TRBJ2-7	CASRPGLLFYEQYF	TGTGCCAGCAGACCCGGGCTCCTCTTCTACGAGCAGTACTTC
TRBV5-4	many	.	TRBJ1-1	CASSLGGAGAFF	TGTGCCAGCAGCTTAGGGGGGGCAGGAGCTTTCTTT
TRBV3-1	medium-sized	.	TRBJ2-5	CASSQGGAYQETQYF	TGTGCCAGCAGCCAAGGAGGGGCCTACCAAGAGACCCAGTACTTC
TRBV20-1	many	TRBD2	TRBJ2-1	CSAPGREFYNEQFF	TGCAGTGCTCCCGGGCGGGAGTTCTACAATGAGCAGTTCTTC
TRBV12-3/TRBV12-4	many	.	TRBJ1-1	CASRVRGGSTEAFF	TGTGCCAGCAGAGTTCGGGGGGGAAGCACTGAAGCTTTCTTT
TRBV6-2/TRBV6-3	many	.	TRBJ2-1	CASSSLRSEQFF	TGTGCCAGCAGTTCGCTCCGTAGTGAGCAGTTCTTC
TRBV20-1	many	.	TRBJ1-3	CSARGLGSTIYF	TGCAGTGCTAGGGGGCTAGGGAGCACCATATATTTT
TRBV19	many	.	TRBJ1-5	CASSIDRGQGFNQPQHF	TGTGCCAGTAGTATAGATCGAGGTCAGGGTTTCAATCAGCCCCAGCATTTT
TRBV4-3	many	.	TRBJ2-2	CASSRDLGVGGELFF	TGCGCCAGCAGCCGAGATCTTGGGGTGGGCGGGGAGCTGTTTTTT
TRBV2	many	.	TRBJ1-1	CASSVSNTEAFF	TGTGCCAGCAGTGTTTCGAACACTGAAGCTTTCTTT
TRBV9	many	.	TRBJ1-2	CASSVGGTNYGYTF	TGTGCCAGCAGCGTAGGAGGGACGAACTATGGCTACACCTTC
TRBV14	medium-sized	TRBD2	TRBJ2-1	CASSRIPGLADEQFF	TGTGCCAGCAGCCGGATCCCGGGACTAGCGGATGAGCAGTTCTTC
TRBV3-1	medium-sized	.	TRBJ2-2	CASSQLDGGELFF	TGTGCCAGCAGCCAATTAGATGGCGGGGAGCTGTTTTTT
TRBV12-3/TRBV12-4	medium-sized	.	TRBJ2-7	CASRPGRKSYEQYF	TGTGCCAGCAGGCCGGGACGGAAATCCTACGAGCAGTACTTC
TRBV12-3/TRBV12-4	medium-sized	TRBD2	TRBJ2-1	CASRSSGDDNEQFF	TGTGCCAGCAGATCTAGCGGGGACGACAATGAGCAGTTCTTC
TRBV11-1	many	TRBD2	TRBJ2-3	CASSLGLAVSTDTQYF	TGTGCCAGCAGCTTAGGACTAGCGGTTAGCACAGATACGCAGTATTTT
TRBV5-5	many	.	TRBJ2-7	CASSLQGGLEQYF	TGTGCCAGCAGCTTACAGGGGGGGTTGGAGCAGTACTTC
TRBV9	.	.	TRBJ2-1	CTSSVASGDKERQFF	TGTACCAGCAGCGTAGCGTCGGGAGACAAAGAGAGGCAGTTCTTC